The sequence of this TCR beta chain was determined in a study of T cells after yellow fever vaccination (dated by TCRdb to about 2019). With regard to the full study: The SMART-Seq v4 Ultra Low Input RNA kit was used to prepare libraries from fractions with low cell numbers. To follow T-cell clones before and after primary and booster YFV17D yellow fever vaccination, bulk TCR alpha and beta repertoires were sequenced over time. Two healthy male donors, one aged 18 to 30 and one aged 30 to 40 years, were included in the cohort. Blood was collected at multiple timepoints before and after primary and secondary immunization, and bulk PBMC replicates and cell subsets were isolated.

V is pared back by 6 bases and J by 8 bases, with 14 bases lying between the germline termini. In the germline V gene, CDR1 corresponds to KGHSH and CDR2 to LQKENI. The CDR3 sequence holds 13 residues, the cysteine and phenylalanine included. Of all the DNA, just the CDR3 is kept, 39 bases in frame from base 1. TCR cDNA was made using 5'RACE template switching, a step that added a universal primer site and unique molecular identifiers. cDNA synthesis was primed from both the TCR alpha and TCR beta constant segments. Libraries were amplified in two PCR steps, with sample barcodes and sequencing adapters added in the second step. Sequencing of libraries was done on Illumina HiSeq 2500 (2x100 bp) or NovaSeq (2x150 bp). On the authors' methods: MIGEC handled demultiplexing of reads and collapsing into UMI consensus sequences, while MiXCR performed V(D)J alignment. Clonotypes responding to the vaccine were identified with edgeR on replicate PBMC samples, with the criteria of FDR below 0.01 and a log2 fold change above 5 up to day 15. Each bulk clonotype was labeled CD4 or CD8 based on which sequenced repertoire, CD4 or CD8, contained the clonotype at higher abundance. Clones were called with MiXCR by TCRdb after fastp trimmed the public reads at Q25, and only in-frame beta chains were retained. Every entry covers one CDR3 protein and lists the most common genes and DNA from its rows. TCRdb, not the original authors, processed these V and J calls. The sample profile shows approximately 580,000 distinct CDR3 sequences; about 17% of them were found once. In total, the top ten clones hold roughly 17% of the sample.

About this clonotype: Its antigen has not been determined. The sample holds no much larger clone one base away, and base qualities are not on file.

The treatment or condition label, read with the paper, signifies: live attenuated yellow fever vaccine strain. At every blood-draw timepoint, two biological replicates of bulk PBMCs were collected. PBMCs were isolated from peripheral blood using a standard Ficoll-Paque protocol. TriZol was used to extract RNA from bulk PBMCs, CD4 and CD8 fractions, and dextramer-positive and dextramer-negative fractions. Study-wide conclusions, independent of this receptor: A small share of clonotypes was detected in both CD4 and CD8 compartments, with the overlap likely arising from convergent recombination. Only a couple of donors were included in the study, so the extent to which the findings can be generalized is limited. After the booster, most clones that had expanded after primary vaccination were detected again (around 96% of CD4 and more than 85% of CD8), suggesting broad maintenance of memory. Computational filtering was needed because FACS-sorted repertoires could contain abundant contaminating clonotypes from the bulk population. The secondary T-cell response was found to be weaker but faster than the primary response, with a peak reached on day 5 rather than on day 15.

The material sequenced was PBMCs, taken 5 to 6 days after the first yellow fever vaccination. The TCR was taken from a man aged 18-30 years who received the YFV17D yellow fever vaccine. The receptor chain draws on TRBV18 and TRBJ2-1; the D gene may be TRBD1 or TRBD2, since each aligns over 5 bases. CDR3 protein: CASSQAEGYEQFF. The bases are TGTGCCAGCTCCCAAGCTGAGGGGTATGAGCAGTTCTTC.